These 5 T cell receptor beta chains were sequenced from one sample in a study of shared clonotypes between healthy human individuals. TCRdb's table, derived via immunoSEQ multiplex PCR, lists solely in-frame clones and lacks some. The table lists 2 million to 3 million clones, more than 85% of them singletons. The sample comprised naive CD4+ T cells from PBMCs. Indicated subset: CD45RA+ positively selected. All receptors come from a man aged 18 to 30 in good health. Some clones in this sample may be carry-over from other donors' samples.

This clone was detected once. This same CDR3 is encoded by further DNA sequences in the sample. This chain joins TRBV4-1 and TRBJ1-5; D is uncertain. Looked up from germline, CDR1 is MGHRA and CDR2 is YSYEKL. The CDR3 is 13 amino acids. V gave up 1 base and J gave up 4 bases, with 5 bases separating them. CDR3 coding DNA: TGCGCCAGCAGCCAAGGGTCAAATCAGCCCCAGCATTTT. It yields the protein CASSQGSNQPQHF.

As to this clone: This sample also contains other DNA sequences that code for the same CDR3. The chain is built from TRBV5-1 and TRBJ2-7, with 11 bases aligning to TRBD1. The germline gives CDR1 SGHRS, CDR2 YFSETQ. The CDR3 length is 14 residues. Unmatched junction bases numbered 4, after V lost 4 bases and J lost 4 bases. The DNA of the CDR3 is TGCGCCAGCAGCCCAGGACAGGGGGCGTACGAGCAGTACTTC. Translated: CASSPGQGAYEQYF.

This clone was recorded only once. The chain employs TRBV28 and TRBJ2-1, with 9 positions matching TRBD2. Unmatched junction bases numbered 15, after V lost 2 bases and J lost 7 bases. The germline CDR1 and CDR2 sequences are MDHEN and SYDVKM. CDR3 length: 18 amino acids. The CDR3 sequence: CASSLIRLRGRAGNEQFF. CDR3 coding DNA: TGTGCCAGCAGTTTAATCCGCCTCCGCGGGAGGGCCGGTAATGAGCAGTTCTTC.

The chain recombines TRBV6-1 with TRBJ2-1; 7 nucleotides line up with TRBD1. This CDR3 has 15 amino acids. Trimming at V came to 10 bases and at J to 3 bases, leaving 12 bases not matched to a gene. Germline CDR1 reads MNHNS; CDR2 reads SASEGT. CDR3 sequence reads: CATVRGQVFYNEQFF. In DNA form, the CDR3 reads TGTGCCACAGTTAGGGGGCAGGTATTCTACAATGAGCAGTTCTTC.

The genes are TRBV15 and TRBJ2-7, with unresolved D. This CDR3 has 16 residues. Trimming stripped 0 bases from V and 4 bases from J, with 16 bases between. Germline assignment: CDR1 LNHNV and CDR2 YYDKDF (reference sequence). CDR3 bases: TGTGCCACCAGCAGAGATCACCGCAGAACCACTTACGAGCAGTACTTC. Protein: CATSRDHRRTTYEQYF.